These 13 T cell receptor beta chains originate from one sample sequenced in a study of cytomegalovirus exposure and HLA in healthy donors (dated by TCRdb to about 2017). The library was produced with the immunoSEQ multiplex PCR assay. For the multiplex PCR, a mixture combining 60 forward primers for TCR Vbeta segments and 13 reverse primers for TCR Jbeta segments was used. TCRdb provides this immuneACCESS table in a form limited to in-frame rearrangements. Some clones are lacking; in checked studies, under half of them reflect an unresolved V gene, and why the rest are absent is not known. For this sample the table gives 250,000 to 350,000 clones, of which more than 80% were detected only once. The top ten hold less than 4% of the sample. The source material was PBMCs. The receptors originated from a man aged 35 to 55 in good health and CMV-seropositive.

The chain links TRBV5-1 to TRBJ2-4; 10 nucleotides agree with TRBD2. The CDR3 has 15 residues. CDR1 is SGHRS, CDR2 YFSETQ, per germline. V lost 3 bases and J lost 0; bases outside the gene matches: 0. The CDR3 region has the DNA TGCGCCAGCAGCTGGACTAGCGGAGCCAAAAACATTCAGTACTTC. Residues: CASSWTSGAKNIQYF. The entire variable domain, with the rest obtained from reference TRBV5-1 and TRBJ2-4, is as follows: KAGVTQTPRYLIKTRGQQVTLSCSPISGHRSVSWYQQTPGQGLQFLFEYFSETQRNKGNFPGRFSGRQFSNSRSEMNVSTLELGDSALYLCASSWTSGAKNIQYFGAGTRLSVL.

The CDR3, as DNA: TGCGCCAGCAGCTTACAGCGGGAGGGCCTGAGTAATGAGCAGTTCTTC. Protein: CASSLQREGLSNEQFF. This chain links TRBV5-1 with TRBJ2-1; 10 nucleotides agree with TRBD2. Germline V lookup: CDR1 SGHRS, CDR2 YFSETQ. This CDR3 is built from 16 residues. Germline trimming cut 2 bases from V and 7 bases from J; bases unmatched to any gene: 9.

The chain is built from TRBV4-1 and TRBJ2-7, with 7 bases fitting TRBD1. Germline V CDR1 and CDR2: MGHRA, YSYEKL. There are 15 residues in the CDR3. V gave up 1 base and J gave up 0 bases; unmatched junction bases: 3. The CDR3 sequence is CASSQADRDSYEQYF. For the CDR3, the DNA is TGCGCCAGCAGCCAAGCTGACAGGGACTCCTACGAGCAGTACTTC.

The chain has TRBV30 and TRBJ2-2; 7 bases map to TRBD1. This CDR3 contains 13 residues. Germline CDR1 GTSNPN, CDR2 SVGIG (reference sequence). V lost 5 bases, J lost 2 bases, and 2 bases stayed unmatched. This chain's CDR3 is CAWDRVNTGELFF. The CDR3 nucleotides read TGTGCCTGGGACAGGGTAAACACCGGGGAGCTGTTTTTT.

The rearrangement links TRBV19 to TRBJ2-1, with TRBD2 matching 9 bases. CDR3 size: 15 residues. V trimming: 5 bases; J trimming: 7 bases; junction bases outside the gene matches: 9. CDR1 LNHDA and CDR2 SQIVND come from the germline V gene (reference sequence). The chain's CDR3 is CASSYLAGISNEQFF. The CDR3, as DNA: TGTGCCAGTAGTTATCTAGCGGGAATTTCTAATGAGCAGTTCTTC.

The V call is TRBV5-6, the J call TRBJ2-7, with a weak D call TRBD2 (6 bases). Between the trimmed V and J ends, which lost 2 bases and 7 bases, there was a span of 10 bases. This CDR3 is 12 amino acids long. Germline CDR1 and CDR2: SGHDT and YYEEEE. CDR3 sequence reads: CASSFKEGEQYF. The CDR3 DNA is TGTGCCAGCAGCTTCAAGGAGGGGGAGCAGTACTTC.

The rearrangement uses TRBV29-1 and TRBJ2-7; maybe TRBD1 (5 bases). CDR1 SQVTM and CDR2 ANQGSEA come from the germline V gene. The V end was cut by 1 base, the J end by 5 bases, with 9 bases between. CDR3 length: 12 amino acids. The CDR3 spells CSVEAGHHEQYF. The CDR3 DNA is TGCAGCGTTGAAGCAGGGCACCACGAGCAGTACTTC.

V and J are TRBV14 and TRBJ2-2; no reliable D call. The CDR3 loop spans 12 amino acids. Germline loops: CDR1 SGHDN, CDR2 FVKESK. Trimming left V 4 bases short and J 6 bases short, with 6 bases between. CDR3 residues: CASSLFPGELFF. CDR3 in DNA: TGTGCCAGCAGCCTCTTCCCCGGGGAGCTGTTTTTT.

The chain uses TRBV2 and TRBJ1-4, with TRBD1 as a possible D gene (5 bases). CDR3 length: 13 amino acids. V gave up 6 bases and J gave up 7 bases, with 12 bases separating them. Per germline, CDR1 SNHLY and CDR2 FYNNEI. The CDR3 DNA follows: TGTGCCAGCAGAGCCGGGGGTGGTGAAAAACTGTTTTTT. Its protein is CASRAGGGEKLFF.

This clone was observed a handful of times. CDR3 bases: TGTGCCAGCAGGTCAGGGTACCTAGCTTTCTTT. Protein product: CASRSGYLAFF. V and J are TRBV14 and TRBJ1-1; a possible D gene is TRBD1 (5 bases). Germline V lookup: CDR1 SGHDN, CDR2 FVKESK. This CDR3 spans 11 amino acids. V dropped 6 bases and J dropped 10 bases, with 12 bases sitting between them.

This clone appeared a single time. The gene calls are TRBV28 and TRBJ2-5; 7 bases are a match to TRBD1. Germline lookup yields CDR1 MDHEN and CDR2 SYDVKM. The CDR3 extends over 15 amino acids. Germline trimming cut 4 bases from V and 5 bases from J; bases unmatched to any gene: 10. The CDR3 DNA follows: TGTGCCAGCAGTTCAGGGGGTCAAGTGAGGGAGACCCAGTACTTC. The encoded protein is CASSSGGQVRETQYF.

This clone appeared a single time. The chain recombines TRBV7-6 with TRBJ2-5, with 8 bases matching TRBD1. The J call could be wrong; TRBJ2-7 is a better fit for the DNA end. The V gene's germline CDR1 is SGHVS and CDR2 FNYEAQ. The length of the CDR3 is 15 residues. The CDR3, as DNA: TGTGCCAGCAGCTTTGGGACAGGCAGCTCCTACGAGCAGTACTTC. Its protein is CASSFGTGSSYEQYF.

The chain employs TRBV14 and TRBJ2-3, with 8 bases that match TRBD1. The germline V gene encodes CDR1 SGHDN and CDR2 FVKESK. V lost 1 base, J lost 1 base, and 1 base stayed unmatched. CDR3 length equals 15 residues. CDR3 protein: CASSQVTGGTDTQYF. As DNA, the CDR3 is TGTGCCAGCAGCCAAGTGACAGGGGGCACAGATACGCAGTATTTT.